Listed here is a single T cell receptor beta chain. The antigen is not known. Cultured CD4+ T cell DNA underwent sequencing with the Oncomine TCR Beta short-read assay. TCRdb re-analysed the PCR reads in MiXCR, keeping a single row per CDR3 protein. The sample yields 10,000 to 13,000 distinct CDR3 sequences, more than 50% seen once. Treatment noted: approximately nine-day PBMC culture with coronavirus spike peptide pools or control peptides (ViraFEST assay). This entry belongs to a study of vaccination and CD4 T cells after COVID-19. Study at large: Convalescent participants consisted of six males and four females, two being Hispanic. Overlapping spike pools from SARS-CoV-2 and HCoV-NL63, HCoV-OC43 and HCoV-229E served as culture stimuli. Taking of post-vaccine samples occurred a median around 67 days after dose two (range 14 to 241). Whole-study findings and limits: Counts of SARS-CoV-2-reactive clonotypes had a median that went from about 20 to 38, a nonsignificant change.

CDR3 size: 16 residues. The ends lost 2 bases at V and 3 bases at J; junction bases unmatched: 6. CDR1 is MNHEY, CDR2 SVGAGI, per germline. The sample comprised CD4+ T cells from blood, cultured in vitro. The clonotype originates from a human donor who had recovered from COVID-19. This chain links TRBV6-5 with TRBJ2-3; 9 bases fit TRBD2. The CDR3 here is CASSYEAGGPTDTQYF. For the CDR3, the DNA is TGTGCCAGCAGTTACGAGGCGGGAGGGCCGACAGATACGCAGTATTTT.